Following are 5 T cell receptor beta chains from one sample sequenced in a study of blood T cell repertoires in COVID-19. The table came from immunoSEQ multiplex PCR; TCRdb's copy has only in-frame clones and leaves some out. This table has a few hundred thousand clones, around 87% appearing once. The source material was PBMCs or T cells enriched from blood (not recorded which). These receptors were collected from a woman under 30 with acute COVID-19.

Written as DNA, the CDR3 is TGTGCCAGCAGTTTAAGACTAGCGGGAGTGGGGGAGCTGTTTTTT. It codes for CASSLRLAGVGELFF. V usage is TRBV28 and J usage is TRBJ2-2, with 12 bases identical to TRBD2. V was pared by 2 bases and J by 8 bases, with 3 bases of the junction left unmatched. The CDR3 is made up of 15 amino acids. The germline V gene has CDR1 MDHEN and CDR2 SYDVKM.

This clone occurred a few times. The gene calls are TRBV2 and TRBJ2-2; TRBD2 aligns across 9 bases. V gave up 2 bases and J gave up 6 bases; unmatched junction bases: 1. This CDR3 region has 14 residues. CDR1 is SNHLY and CDR2 is FYNNEI in the germline V gene. As DNA, the CDR3 is TGTGCCAGCAGTGAACGGACTAGCGCCGGGGAGCTGTTTTTT. Residues: CASSERTSAGELFF.

This sequence joins TRBV28 and TRBJ1-2; TRBD1 might be the D (5 bases). The germline gives CDR1 MDHEN, CDR2 SYDVKM. V was pared by 5 bases and J by 5 bases, with 15 bases between. CDR3 size: 14 residues. The CDR3 DNA is TGTGCCAGCAGTAGGGGAGGGGACCTTTATGGCTACACCTTC. Translated: CASSRGGDLYGYTF.

The chain combines TRBV14 with TRBJ2-3; 7 nucleotides agree with TRBD1. Germline CDR1 is SGHDN and CDR2 is FVKESK. After removal of 4 bases from V and 2 bases from J, the junction contained 9 bases not matched to a gene. This CDR3 comprises 16 residues. CDR3 bases: TGTGCCAGCAGCCCGACGGACAGGCGCTCCACAGATACGCAGTATTTT. Encoded protein: CASSPTDRRSTDTQYF.

This chain links TRBV13 with TRBJ2-7; D may be TRBD1 (6 bases). V was clipped by 5 bases and J by 3 bases, with 14 bases between them. Germline lookup yields CDR1 PRHDT and CDR2 FYEKMQ (reference sequence). This CDR3 has 14 amino acids. CDR3 region: CASSPPGTIYEQYF. The CDR3 bases are TGTGCCAGCAGCCCTCCCGGGACAATCTACGAGCAGTACTTC.